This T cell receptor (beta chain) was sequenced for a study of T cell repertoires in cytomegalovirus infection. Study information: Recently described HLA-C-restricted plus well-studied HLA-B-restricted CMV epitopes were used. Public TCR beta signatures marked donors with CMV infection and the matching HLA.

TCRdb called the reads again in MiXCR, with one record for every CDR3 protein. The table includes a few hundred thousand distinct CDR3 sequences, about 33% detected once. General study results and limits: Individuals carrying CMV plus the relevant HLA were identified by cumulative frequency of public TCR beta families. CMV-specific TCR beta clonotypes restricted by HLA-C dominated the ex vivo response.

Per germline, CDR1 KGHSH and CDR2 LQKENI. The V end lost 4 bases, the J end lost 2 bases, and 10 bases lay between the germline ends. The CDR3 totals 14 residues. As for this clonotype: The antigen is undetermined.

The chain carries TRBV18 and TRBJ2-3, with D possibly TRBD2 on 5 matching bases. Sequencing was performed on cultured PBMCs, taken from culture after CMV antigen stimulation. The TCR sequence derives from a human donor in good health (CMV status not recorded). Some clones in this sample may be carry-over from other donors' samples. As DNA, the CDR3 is TGTGCCAGCTCACGGACTGCAAACACAGATACGCAGTATTTT. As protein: CASSRTANTDTQYF.